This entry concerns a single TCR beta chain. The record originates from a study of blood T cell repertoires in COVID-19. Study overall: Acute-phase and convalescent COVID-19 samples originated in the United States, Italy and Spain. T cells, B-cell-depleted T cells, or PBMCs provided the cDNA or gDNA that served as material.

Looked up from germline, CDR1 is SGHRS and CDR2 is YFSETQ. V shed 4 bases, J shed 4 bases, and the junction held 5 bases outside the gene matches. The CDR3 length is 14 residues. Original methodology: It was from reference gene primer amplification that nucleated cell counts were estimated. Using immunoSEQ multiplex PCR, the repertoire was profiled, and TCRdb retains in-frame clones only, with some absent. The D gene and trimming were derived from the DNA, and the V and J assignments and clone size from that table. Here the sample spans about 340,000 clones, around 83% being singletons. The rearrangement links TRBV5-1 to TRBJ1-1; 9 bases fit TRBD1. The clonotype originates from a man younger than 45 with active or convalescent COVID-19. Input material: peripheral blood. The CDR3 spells CASSKDRGVTEAFF. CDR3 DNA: TGCGCCAGCAGCAAGGACAGGGGAGTCACTGAAGCTTTCTTT.